The entry below gives a single T cell receptor (beta chain) sequence along with its context. What it binds is unknown. Between the trimmed V and J ends, which lost 0 bases and 4 bases, there was a span of 7 bases. Germline lookup yields CDR1 LGHNA and CDR2 YSLEER. The CDR3 length is 13 residues. The data belong to a study of T cell responses to AZD1222 COVID-19 vaccine. About the research overall: Investigators merged groups given second doses at roughly 4 or roughly 12 weeks. Study conclusions and caveats: It should be noted that donors were predominantly white British and more often female, and clonal diversity was possibly underestimated.

TCRdb's copy holds only in-frame clones and misses some; the assay was immunoSEQ multiplex PCR. The sample consists of 100,000 to 150,000 clones, roughly nine tenths of them appearing once. V and J are TRBV4-3 and TRBJ2-7; D not resolved. The sequencing here drew on peripheral blood, taken on day 0 of AZD1222 vaccination. This clonotype was sampled from an adult in good health. The CDR3 nucleotides are TGCGCCAGCAGCCAAGATACAGAGTACGAGCAGTACTTC. Protein product: CASSQDTEYEQYF.